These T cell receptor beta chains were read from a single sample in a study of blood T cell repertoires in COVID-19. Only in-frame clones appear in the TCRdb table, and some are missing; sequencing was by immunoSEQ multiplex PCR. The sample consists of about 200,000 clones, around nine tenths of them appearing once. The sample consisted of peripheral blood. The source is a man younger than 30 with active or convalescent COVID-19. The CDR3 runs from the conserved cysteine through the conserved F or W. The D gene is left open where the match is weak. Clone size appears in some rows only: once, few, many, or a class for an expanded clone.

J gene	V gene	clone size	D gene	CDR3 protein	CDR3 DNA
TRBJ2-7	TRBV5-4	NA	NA	CASSLEGTLREQYF	TGTGCCAGCAGCTTGGAAGGGACATTAAGGGAGCAGTACTTC
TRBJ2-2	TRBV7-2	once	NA	CASSLRTTGELFF	TGTGCCAGCAGTTTGCGGACTACCGGGGAGCTGTTTTTT
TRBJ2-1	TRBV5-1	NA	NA	CASSLALRGNNEQFF	TGCGCCAGCAGCTTGGCTCTCAGGGGCAACAATGAGCAGTTCTTC
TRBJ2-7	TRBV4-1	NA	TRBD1	CASSQGQGASYEQYF	TGCGCCAGCAGCCAAGGGCAGGGGGCCTCCTACGAGCAGTACTTC
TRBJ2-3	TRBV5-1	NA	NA	CASSKDSSSTDTQYF	TGCGCCAGCAGCAAAGACAGTTCGAGCACAGATACGCAGTATTTT
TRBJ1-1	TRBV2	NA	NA	CASPRAGVRAEAFF	TGTGCCAGCCCTAGGGCAGGGGTACGGGCTGAAGCTTTCTTT
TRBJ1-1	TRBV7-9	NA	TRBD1	CASSPGTGQGNTEAFF	TGTGCCAGCAGCCCGGGGACAGGGCAAGGTAACACTGAAGCTTTCTTT
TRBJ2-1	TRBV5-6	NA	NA	CASSLRRDQTYNEQFF	TGTGCCAGCAGCTTGCGGCGGGACCAAACCTACAATGAGCAGTTCTTC
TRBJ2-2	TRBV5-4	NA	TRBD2	CASSSGGTSGAYTGELFF	TGTGCCAGCAGCTCCGGGGGGACTAGCGGGGCCTACACCGGGGAGCTGTTTTTT
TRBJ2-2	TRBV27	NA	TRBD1	CASSLDRVNTGELFF	TGTGCCAGCAGCTTGGACAGGGTCAACACCGGGGAGCTGTTTTTT
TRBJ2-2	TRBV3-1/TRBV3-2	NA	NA	CASSQVDSRNGELFF	TGTGCCAGCAGCCAAGTGGACAGCCGGAACGGGGAGCTGTTTTTT
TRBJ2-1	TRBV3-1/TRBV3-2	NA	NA	CASSQDFRTYNEQFF	TGTGCCAGCAGCCAAGATTTCAGAACCTACAATGAGCAGTTCTTC
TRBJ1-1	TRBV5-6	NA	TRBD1	CASSVQGLNTEAFF	TGTGCCAGCAGCGTACAGGGGCTGAACACTGAAGCTTTCTTT
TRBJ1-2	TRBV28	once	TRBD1	CASSRQGPRGYTF	TGTGCCAGCAGCCGACAGGGTCCTCGGGGCTACACCTTC
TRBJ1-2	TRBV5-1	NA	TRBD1	CASSFSNRQGTNYGYTF	TGCGCCAGCAGCTTCTCAAACCGACAGGGGACTAACTATGGCTACACCTTC
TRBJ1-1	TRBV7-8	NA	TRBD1	CASSLMIGQVYEAFF	TGTGCCAGCAGCTTAATGATAGGACAGGTCTACGAAGCTTTCTTT
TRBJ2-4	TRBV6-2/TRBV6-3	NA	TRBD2	CASSSRRLAGEDIQYF	TGTGCCAGCAGTTCGAGAAGACTAGCGGGAGAGGACATTCAGTACTTC
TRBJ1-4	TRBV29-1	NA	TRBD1	CIPFCSGGLANEKLFF	TGCATACCTTTTTGTTCAGGGGGCTTGGCTAATGAAAAACTGTTTTTT
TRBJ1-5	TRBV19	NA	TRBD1	CASSRRTGIIQPQHF	TGTGCCAGTAGCCGCCGGACAGGGATAATTCAGCCCCAGCATTTT
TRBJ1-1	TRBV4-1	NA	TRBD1	CASSQAAFRQGSEAFF	TGCGCCAGCAGCCAAGCCGCTTTTAGACAGGGGTCTGAAGCTTTCTTT
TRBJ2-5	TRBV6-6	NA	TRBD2	CASSHVWGGKKETQYF	TGTGCCAGCAGTCACGTGTGGGGGGGGAAAAAGGAGACCCAGTACTTC
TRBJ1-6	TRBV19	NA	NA	CASSDRIVSPLHF	TGTGCCAGTAGCGACAGGATAGTATCACCCCTCCACTTT
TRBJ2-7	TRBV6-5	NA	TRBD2	CASSIGRASYEQYF	TGTGCCAGCAGTATCGGGAGGGCCTCCTACGAGCAGTACTTC
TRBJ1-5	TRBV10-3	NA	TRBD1	CAISDGQGADQPQHF	TGTGCCATCAGTGACGGACAGGGGGCGGATCAGCCCCAGCATTTT
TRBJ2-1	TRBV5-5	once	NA	CASSLAGGASYNEQFF	TGTGCCAGCAGCTTGGCGGGGGGCGCTTCCTACAATGAGCAGTTCTTC
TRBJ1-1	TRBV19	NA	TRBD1	CASSRTGNTEAFF	TGTGCCAGTAGTAGGACAGGGAACACTGAAGCTTTCTTT
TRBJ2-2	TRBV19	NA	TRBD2	CASSTGGLRELFF	TGTGCCAGTAGTACGGGGGGACTACGCGAGCTGTTTTTT
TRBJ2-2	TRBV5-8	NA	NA	CASSLTIISNTGELFF	TGTGCCAGCAGCTTGACTATTATTTCGAACACCGGGGAGCTGTTTTTT
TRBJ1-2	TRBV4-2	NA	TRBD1	CASRPQGVYDGYTF	TGTGCCAGCAGACCACAGGGGGTTTATGATGGCTACACCTTC
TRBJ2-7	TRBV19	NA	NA	CASREGGMHEQYF	TGTGCCAGTAGGGAAGGAGGGATGCACGAGCAGTACTTC
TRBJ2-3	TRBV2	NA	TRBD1	CASSGGTGRSVTQYF	TGTGCCAGCAGCGGAGGGACAGGGCGCTCAGTTACGCAGTATTTT
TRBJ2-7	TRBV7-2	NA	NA	CASSLGRGDRSPYEQYF	TGTGCCAGCAGCTTAGGACGCGGTGATCGCAGCCCCTACGAGCAGTACTTC
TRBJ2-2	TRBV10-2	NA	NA	CASSAAGELFF	TGCGCCAGCAGTGCCGCCGGGGAGCTGTTTTTT
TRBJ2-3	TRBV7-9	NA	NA	CASSSHIRGGTDTQYF	TGTGCCAGCAGTTCCCATATCAGGGGAGGCACAGATACGCAGTATTTT
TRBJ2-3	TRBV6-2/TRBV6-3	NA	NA	CASSYPQGGSTDTQYF	TGTGCCAGCAGTTACCCCCAAGGCGGTAGCACAGATACGCAGTATTTT
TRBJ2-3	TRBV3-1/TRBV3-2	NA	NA	CASSQRDTQYF	TGTGCCAGCAGCCAGAGGGATACGCAGTATTTT
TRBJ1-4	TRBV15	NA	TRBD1	CATSDIQGANEKLFF	TGTGCCACCAGTGATATTCAGGGGGCCAATGAAAAACTGTTTTTT
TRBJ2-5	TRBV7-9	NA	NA	CASSLALQGGAETQYF	TGTGCCAGCAGCTTAGCATTACAAGGGGGAGCGGAGACCCAGTACTTC
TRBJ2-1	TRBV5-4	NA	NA	CASSLGSGSYNEQFF	TGTGCCAGCAGCTTGGGTAGCGGTTCCTACAATGAGCAGTTCTTC
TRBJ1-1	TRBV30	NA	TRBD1	CAWEQGLNTEAFF	TGTGCCTGGGAACAGGGGCTAAACACTGAAGCTTTCTTT
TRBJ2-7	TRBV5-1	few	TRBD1	CASSWDRNPAYEQYF	TGCGCCAGCAGCTGGGACAGGAACCCCGCCTACGAGCAGTACTTC
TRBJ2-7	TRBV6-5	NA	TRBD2	CASRGLAGGSYEQYF	TGTGCCAGCAGGGGGTTAGCGGGTGGCTCCTACGAGCAGTACTTC
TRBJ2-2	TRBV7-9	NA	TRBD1	CASSLGTGGITGELFF	TGTGCCAGCAGCTTAGGAACAGGGGGCATCACCGGGGAGCTGTTTTTT
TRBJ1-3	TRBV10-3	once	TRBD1	CAIRTGAGNTIYF	TGTGCCATCAGAACAGGGGCTGGAAACACCATATATTTT
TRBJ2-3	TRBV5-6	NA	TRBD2	CATSGLAGPDTQYF	TGTGCCACCTCGGGACTAGCGGGCCCAGATACGCAGTATTTT
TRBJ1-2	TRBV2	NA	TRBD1	CASGATGGVGGYTF	TGTGCCAGCGGAGCTACAGGGGGGGTAGGAGGCTACACCTTC
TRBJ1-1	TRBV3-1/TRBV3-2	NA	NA	CASSQDIGMREAFF	TGTGCCAGCAGCCAAGATATCGGGATGAGGGAAGCTTTCTTT
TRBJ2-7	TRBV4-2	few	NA	CASSQDTGGRGLEQYF	TGTGCCAGCAGCCAAGATACTGGCGGGCGCGGCCTCGAGCAGTACTTC
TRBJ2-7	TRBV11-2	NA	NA	CASSFPVSLYEQYF	TGTGCCAGCAGCTTCCCCGTTTCCCTTTACGAGCAGTACTTC
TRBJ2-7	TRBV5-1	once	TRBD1	CASSLDGTGTYEQYF	TGCGCCAGCAGCTTGGACGGGACAGGGACCTACGAGCAGTACTTC
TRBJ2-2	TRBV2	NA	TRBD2	CASRQDFGLAGTGELFF	TGTGCCAGCAGGCAAGATTTCGGACTAGCGGGGACCGGGGAGCTGTTTTTT
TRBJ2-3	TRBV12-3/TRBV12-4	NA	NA	CASSFAPDTQYF	TGTGCCAGCAGTTTTGCGCCGGATACGCAGTATTTT
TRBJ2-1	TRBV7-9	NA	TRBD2	CASSLTTSGGANYNEQFF	TGTGCCAGCAGCTTAACTACTAGCGGGGGGGCTAACTACAATGAGCAGTTCTTC
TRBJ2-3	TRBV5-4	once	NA	CASNGETDTQYF	TGTGCCAGCAACGGGGAGACGGATACGCAGTATTTT
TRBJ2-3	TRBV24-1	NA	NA	CATSDPVAGDGDTQYF	TGTGCCACCAGTGATCCCGTAGCAGGGGATGGAGATACGCAGTATTTT